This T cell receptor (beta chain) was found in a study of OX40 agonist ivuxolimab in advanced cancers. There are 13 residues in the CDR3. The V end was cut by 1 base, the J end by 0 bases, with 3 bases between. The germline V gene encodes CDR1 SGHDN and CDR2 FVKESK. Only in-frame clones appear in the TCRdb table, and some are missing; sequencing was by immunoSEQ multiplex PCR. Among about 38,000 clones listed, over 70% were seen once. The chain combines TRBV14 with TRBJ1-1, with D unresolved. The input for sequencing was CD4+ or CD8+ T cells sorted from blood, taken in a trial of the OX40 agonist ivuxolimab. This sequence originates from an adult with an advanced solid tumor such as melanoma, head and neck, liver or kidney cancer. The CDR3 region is CASSQVMNTEAFF. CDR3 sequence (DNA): TGTGCCAGCAGCCAAGTCATGAACACTGAAGCTTTCTTT.